A few counts support the clone carrying this T cell receptor beta chain. What it binds is unknown. The data stem from a study of beta chain features in type 1 diabetes. The length of the CDR3 is 13 residues. In germline, CDR1 is SGHRS, CDR2 YFSETQ. Between the trimmed V and J ends, which lost 0 bases and 6 bases, there was a span of 7 bases. Isolated RNA was reverse transcribed in full, so expressed TCRB transcripts were sequenced. The assay was immunoSEQ multiplex PCR, and TCRdb's table has in-frame clones only and misses some. The sample includes 300,000 to 400,000 clones, around 8.5% of them seen just once. Findings and caveats of the study: Type 1 diabetes patients had moderately but significantly shorter TCRB CDR3s in all four CD4+ subsets.

The V call is TRBV5-1, the J call TRBJ2-4; D gene unclear. The sequenced material came from central memory CD4+ T cells from blood. This clonotype originated in a man aged 25-45 years with type 1 diabetes. The CDR3 DNA reads TGCGCCAGCAGCTTGGCGCTAGGAAACATTCAGTACTTC. This translates into CASSLALGNIQYF.